The rows below give T cell receptor beta chains drawn from one sample of a study of blood T cell repertoires in COVID-19. TCRdb keeps only in-frame clones here, not all; method: immunoSEQ multiplex PCR. Of 300,000 or so clones listed, roughly 87% are singletons. Material: PBMCs or T cells enriched from blood (not recorded which). These receptors were taken from a woman between 25 and 40 years old who had recovered from COVID-19. Each CDR3 is given with its conserved first and last residue. The D gene is left open where the match is weak.

D gene	V gene	J gene	CDR3 DNA	CDR3 protein
TRBD2	TRBV3-1/TRBV3-2	TRBJ2-3	TGTGCCAGCAGCCAAGACTTCACAGCGGGGGTAACAGATACGCAGTATTTT	CASSQDFTAGVTDTQYF
TRBD1	TRBV5-1	TRBJ1-4	TGCGCCAGCAGGGGTGGGACAGGGGACGGCGAAAAACTGTTTTTT	CASRGGTGDGEKLFF
TRBD1	TRBV29-1	TRBJ1-2	TGCAGCGTCGAGGGGACAGTCTATGGCTACACCTTC	CSVEGTVYGYTF
NA	TRBV4-3	TRBJ2-3	TGCGCCAGCAGCCAAGATAAAGGACTCCCGCAGTATTTT	CASSQDKGLPQYF
TRBD1	TRBV7-6	TRBJ1-4	TGTGCCAGCAGCTTAGAACAGGGGGCCGGGGAAAAACTGTTTTTT	CASSLEQGAGEKLFF
TRBD1	TRBV5-6	TRBJ2-5	TGTGCCAGCAGCTTCCGGGACAGGGGGCCCCAAGAGACCCAGTACTTC	CASSFRDRGPQETQYF
TRBD2	TRBV19	TRBJ2-7	TGTGCCAGTAGTCTGGGACTAGCGGGGGGGCCTCGGGAGCAGTACTTC	CASSLGLAGGPREQYF
TRBD1	TRBV5-1	TRBJ2-2	TGCGCCAGCAGCTCCTCCGGGACAGTGTCCGGGGAGCTGTTTTTT	CASSSSGTVSGELFF
TRBD2	TRBV24-1	TRBJ2-7	TGTGCCACCAGCCCCACGGGTGCAGCGGGGGGGCACTACGAGCAGTACTTC	CATSPTGAAGGHYEQYF
TRBD1	TRBV3-1/TRBV3-2	TRBJ1-2	TGTGCCAGCAGCCAAGATCCAAACAGGGGGCAGTGGTATGGCTACACCTTC	CASSQDPNRGQWYGYTF
TRBD2	TRBV7-6	TRBJ2-7	TGTGCCAGCAGCCCAACTAGCGGGGACGTCTACGAGCAGTACTTC	CASSPTSGDVYEQYF
NA	TRBV4-3	TRBJ2-3	TGCGCCAGCAGCCGGTTCGTGGGGGGGGGCCTAGGCACAGATACGCAGTATTTT	CASSRFVGGGLGTDTQYF
NA	TRBV24-1	TRBJ1-2	TGTGCCACCAGTGATCCTCGGGCCGCTACCAAAGGGGCAGAGGGCTACACCTTC	CATSDPRAATKGAEGYTF
TRBD1	TRBV4-1	TRBJ1-2	TGCGCCAGCAGCCAAGAGAGGTCGCAGGGGGAGCATGGCTACACCTTC	CASSQERSQGEHGYTF
TRBD1	TRBV27	TRBJ2-2	TGTGCCAGCAGTTTAGGGGGGACAGGGCTGTTTTTT	CASSLGGTGLFF
NA	TRBV29-1	TRBJ1-1	TGCAGCGGGGTAAACAGGAACACTGAAGCTTTCTTT	CSGVNRNTEAFF